The 28 T cell receptor beta chains given below trace back to one sample, sequenced in a study of OX40 agonist ivuxolimab in advanced cancers. Measured with immunoSEQ multiplex PCR; TCRdb has only the in-frame clones, and not every one. There are tens of thousands of clones in the sample; around 91% occur only once, and 10% lies in the top ten. The sample consisted of CD4+ or CD8+ T cells sorted from blood, taken in a trial of the OX40 agonist ivuxolimab. These receptors all stem from an adult with an advanced solid tumor such as melanoma, head and neck, liver or kidney cancer.

On this clone: Its ends do not fully match the called genes, so a read error is possible. The chain carries TRBV6-1 and TRBJ1-2, with TRBD1 as a possible D gene (6 bases). Germline V CDR1 and CDR2: MNHNS, SASEGT. This CDR3 is 14 amino acids long. The CDR3 protein is CASTEGGANYGYTF. CDR3 bases: TGTGCCAGCACTGAAGGGGGGGCTAACTATGGCTACACCTTC.

The chain joins TRBV6-6 to TRBJ2-1; D ambiguous. Germline values: CDR1 MNHNY, CDR2 SVGAGI (reference sequence). This CDR3 has 13 amino acids. Trimming shortened V by 3 bases and J by 6 bases, and 9 bases separated the two germline ends. The CDR3 DNA reads as TGTGCCAGCAGTTATTACGGTGGCAATGAGCAGTTCTTC. It translates to CASSYYGGNEQFF.

The rearrangement joins TRBV4-2 to TRBJ2-1; D is uncertain. The ends were cut back, 1 base at V and 4 bases at J, with 8 bases in the middle. The CDR3 length is 14 residues. Germline V gives CDR1 LGHNA, CDR2 YNFKEQ. CDR3 nucleotide sequence: TGTGCCAGCAGCCAAGCGCAAGCTTACAATGAGCAGTTCTTC. It specifies CASSQAQAYNEQFF.

The chain is built from TRBV11-2 and TRBJ2-3; TRBD2 aligns across 8 bases. The V segment lost 1 base and the J segment 4 bases; nucleotides outside the gene matches: 1. This CDR3 has 14 amino acids. The germline CDR1 and CDR2 sequences are SGHAT and FQNNGV. For the CDR3, the DNA is TGTGCCAGCAGCTTAGCGGGAGGGCCAGATACGCAGTATTTT. It specifies CASSLAGGPDTQYF.

This sequence joins TRBV6-5 and TRBJ1-2; no reliable D call. The V end was cut by 0 bases, the J end by 3 bases, with 14 bases between. Looked up from germline, CDR1 is MNHEY and CDR2 is SVGAGI. The CDR3 runs 16 residues. DNA for the CDR3: TGTGCCAGCAGTTACTCGACCAGGCCCCGGGACTATGGCTACACCTTC. Encoded protein: CASSYSTRPRDYGYTF.

The J gene is TRBJ1-1, the V gene TRBV5-4; 8 positions agree with TRBD1. Trimming removed 6 bases from V and 4 bases from J; junction bases left unmatched: 5. The CDR3 sequence is 13 residues long. Germline V gene lookup returns CDR1 SGHNT and CDR2 YYREEE (reference sequence). The CDR3 coding sequence is TGTGCCAGCAAAAGACAGGGGAGCACTGAAGCTTTCTTT. Its protein is CASKRQGSTEAFF.

This sequence joins TRBV11-3 and TRBJ2-5; D uncertain. Germline V gene sequence: CDR1 SGHNT, CDR2 YENEEA. V was shortened by 1 base and J by 10 bases, with 13 bases between the two germline ends. The length of the CDR3 is 13 residues. The CDR3 protein is CASSLVPQLNQYF. In DNA, the CDR3 is TGTGCCAGCAGCTTAGTCCCGCAGCTCAACCAGTACTTC.

The chain uses TRBV28 and TRBJ1-5, with D possibly being TRBD1 (5 bases). The CDR3 covers 15 residues. The V end was cut by 6 bases, the J end by 4 bases, with 16 bases between. Germline CDR1 reads MDHEN; CDR2 reads SYDVKM. CDR3 region: CASSTPDSWNQPQHF. CDR3 nucleotide sequence: TGTGCCAGCAGCACCCCTGACAGTTGGAATCAGCCCCAGCATTTT. Drawing the rest from reference TRBV28 and TRBJ1-5, the complete variable domain is DVKVTQSSRYLVKRTGEKVFLECVQDMDHENMFWYRQDPGLGLRLIYFSYDVKMKEKGDIPEGYSVSREKKERFSLILESASTNQTSMYLCASSTPDSWNQPQHFGDGTRLSIL.

The V and J genes are TRBV7-8 and TRBJ1-5, with D perhaps TRBD1 (6 bases). Germline-derived CDR1 and CDR2 are SGHVS and FQNEAQ. This CDR3 is built from 17 residues. V was clipped by 2 bases and J by 1 base, with 15 bases between them. For the CDR3, the DNA is TGTGCCAGCAGCTTAAGGGGCAGGGGACAAAGCAATCAGCCCCAGCATTTT. Translated, it gives CASSLRGRGQSNQPQHF.

J is TRBJ2-2 and V is TRBV28; 11 bases fit TRBD2. Germline V gives CDR1 MDHEN, CDR2 SYDVKM. The V and J ends lost 3 bases and 4 bases, in that order; junction bases with no gene match: 16. This CDR3 comprises 20 residues. CDR3 sequence: CASSLPRPTSGKGGTGELFF. The CDR3 DNA follows: TGTGCCAGCAGTTTGCCCCGCCCGACTAGCGGGAAGGGGGGCACCGGGGAGCTGTTTTTT. Together with reference TRBV28 and TRBJ2-2, the CDR3 gives the full variable domain: DVKVTQSSRYLVKRTGEKVFLECVQDMDHENMFWYRQDPGLGLRLIYFSYDVKMKEKGDIPEGYSVSREKKERFSLILESASTNQTSMYLCASSLPRPTSGKGGTGELFFGEGSRLTVL.

This clone was found a few times. J is TRBJ1-4 and V is TRBV25-1; D may be TRBD1 (6 bases). V lost 3 bases and J lost 11, with 19 bases in between. Per germline, CDR1 MGHDK and CDR2 SYGVNS. The CDR3 has 15 residues. The CDR3 DNA sequence: TGTGCCAGCAGTGACGACCGGGACATATGGGGGAAACTGTTTTTT. Its protein is CASSDDRDIWGKLFF.

J is TRBJ1-1 and V is TRBV5-1; D ambiguous. In germline, CDR1 is SGHRS, CDR2 YFSETQ. V was pared by 0 bases and J by 0 bases, with 3 bases between. This CDR3 comprises 13 residues. The CDR3 protein is CASSLGMNTEAFF. Written as DNA, the CDR3 is TGCGCCAGCAGCTTGGGTATGAACACTGAAGCTTTCTTT.

J is TRBJ1-2 and V is TRBV9; D remains unclear. Per germline, CDR1 SGDLS and CDR2 YYNGEE. Trimming pared 0 bases from V and 4 bases from J, leaving 13 bases between. CDR3 length: 15 amino acids. CDR3 nucleotide sequence: TGTGCCAGCAGCGTAGGGAGAAGTAGCCTCTATGGCTACACCTTC. The encoded protein is CASSVGRSSLYGYTF. The full variable domain, in which reference TRBV9 and TRBJ1-2 provide the parts outside the CDR3, is DSGVTQTPKHLITATGQRVTLRCSPRSGDLSVYWYQQSLDQGLQFLIQYYNGEERAKGNILERFSAQQFPDLHSELNLSSLELGDSALYFCASSVGRSSLYGYTFGSGTRLTVV.

The V gene is TRBV7-3, the J gene TRBJ1-2; 8 bases agree with TRBD1. From germline, CDR1 is SGHTA and CDR2 FQGTGA. CDR3 length equals 13 residues. V was clipped by 2 bases and J by 8 bases; unmatched bases: 4. As DNA, the CDR3 is TGTGCCAGCAGCTTAGGCAGGGGGCAAGGCTACACCTTC. Its translation is CASSLGRGQGYTF.

The rearrangement links TRBV5-1 to TRBJ2-7, with TRBD1 identical over 9 bases. V lost 6 bases and J lost 5; bases outside the gene matches: 9. Germline CDR1 reads SGHRS; CDR2 reads YFSETQ. The CDR3 contains 14 residues. The CDR3, as DNA: TGCGCCAGCACCACCGGGACAGGGTACAACGAGCAGTACTTC. Its protein product is CASTTGTGYNEQYF.

The rearrangement uses TRBV7-2 and TRBJ2-2, with D perhaps matching TRBD1 (6 bases). Germline loops: CDR1 SGHTA, CDR2 FQGNSA. The CDR3 covers 17 residues. The ends were cut back, 4 bases at V and 5 bases at J, with 20 bases in the middle. CDR3 sequence reads: CASSSLQSQGRTGELFF. In nucleotides, the CDR3 is TGTGCCAGCAGCTCCCTACAATCACAGGGACGGACCGGGGAGCTGTTTTTT.

V and J are TRBV9 and TRBJ2-3, with D possibly TRBD2 on 7 matching bases. Germline V gene sequence: CDR1 SGDLS, CDR2 YYNGEE. The V and J ends lost 0 bases and 2 bases respectively, with 13 bases between them. This CDR3 contains 16 residues. DNA of the CDR3: TGTGCCAGCAGCGTAGCGGGGAGGGGGATCACAGATACGCAGTATTTT. As protein: CASSVAGRGITDTQYF. Supplemented by reference TRBV9 and TRBJ2-3, the full variable domain reads DSGVTQTPKHLITATGQRVTLRCSPRSGDLSVYWYQQSLDQGLQFLIQYYNGEERAKGNILERFSAQQFPDLHSELNLSSLELGDSALYFCASSVAGRGITDTQYFGPGTRLTVL.

This clone showed up just once. The rearrangement joins TRBV18 to TRBJ1-5; the D gene is possibly TRBD1 (5 bases). Between the trimmed V and J ends, which lost 4 bases and 9 bases, there was a span of 16 bases. This CDR3 spans 14 amino acids. Germline values: CDR1 KGHSH, CDR2 LQKENI. CDR3 region: CASSLLGRERPQHF. CDR3 bases: TGTGCCAGCTCACTCTTGGGCAGGGAGAGGCCCCAGCATTTT.

The CDR3 DNA sequence: TGTGCCAGCAGCCCAAGAGGCCGGACAGGGGGCTGGGAGAATCAGCCCCAGCATTTT. It is translated as CASSPRGRTGGWENQPQHF. The genes are TRBV5-5 and TRBJ1-5; 11 bases are shared with TRBD1. Per germline, CDR1 SGHKS and CDR2 YYEKEE (reference sequence). The CDR3 runs 19 residues. Trimming cost V 4 bases and J 4 bases; bases outside gene matches: 16.

V usage is TRBV5-4 and J usage is TRBJ2-2; D is undetermined. Trimming shortened V by 0 bases and J by 8 bases, and 8 bases separated the two germline ends. The V gene's germline CDR1 is SGHNT and CDR2 YYREEE (reference sequence). This CDR3 contains 13 residues. CDR3 loop: CASSLDGLGELFF. The DNA of the CDR3 is TGTGCCAGCAGCTTGGACGGCCTTGGGGAGCTGTTTTTT.

The chain combines TRBV27 with TRBJ2-7; 7 bases align to TRBD2. With V trimmed by 3 bases and J by 3 bases, 2 bases remained unmatched. Germline lookup yields CDR1 MNHEY and CDR2 SMNVEV (reference sequence). The CDR3 runs 13 residues. CDR3 in DNA: TGTGCCAGCAGTTTCGAGCGGGGCTACGAGCAGTACTTC. Translated, it gives CASSFERGYEQYF.

The chain couples TRBV28 to TRBJ2-1; TRBD2 might be the D (7 bases). In germline, CDR1 is MDHEN, CDR2 SYDVKM. The CDR3 is made up of 18 amino acids. V dropped 5 bases and J dropped 6 bases, with 26 bases sitting between them. CDR3 nucleotide sequence: TGTGCCAGCAGTGGGACATCGGGGGGAGGGCGACTCCGCAATGAGCAGTTCTTC. Its protein is CASSGTSGGGRLRNEQFF.

The chain employs TRBV11-3 and TRBJ2-1, with 8 positions matching TRBD2. CDR1 is SGHNT and CDR2 is YENEEA in the germline V gene. The CDR3 sequence is 16 residues long. V gave up 6 bases and J gave up 0 bases; unmatched junction bases: 7. The CDR3 DNA follows: TGTGCCAGCAGGTCGCGGGAGGCGAGCTCCTACAATGAGCAGTTCTTC. Its protein product is CASRSREASSYNEQFF.

The chain recombines TRBV5-5 with TRBJ2-7, with D unresolved. The length of the CDR3 is 15 residues. CDR1 is SGHKS, CDR2 YYEKEE, per germline (reference sequence). Trimming left V 0 bases short and J 6 bases short, with 16 bases between. This CDR3 reads CASSLGANLVIEQYF. The CDR3 DNA is TGTGCCAGCAGCTTGGGGGCCAATCTAGTAATCGAGCAGTACTTC.

J is TRBJ2-7 and V is TRBV11-2; D unresolved. V was shortened by 1 base and J by 5 bases, with 12 bases between the two germline ends. Germline-derived CDR1 and CDR2 are SGHAT and FQNNGV. The length of the CDR3 is 14 residues. The CDR3 DNA follows: TGTGCCAGCAGCTTAGGCAGAGGTTTACACGAGCAGTACTTC. This translates into CASSLGRGLHEQYF.

J is TRBJ1-1 and V is TRBV7-8, with a tentative D call TRBD1 (5 bases). The CDR3 spans 14 residues. Trimming removed 0 bases at V and 4 bases at J, with 9 bases between. Per germline, CDR1 SGHVS and CDR2 FQNEAQ. DNA of the CDR3: TGTGCCAGCAGCTTAGCAGGGCAGGGCACTGAAGCTTTCTTT. This gives the protein CASSLAGQGTEAFF.

The CDR3: CASSLTSGSTDTQYF. The CDR3 DNA sequence: TGTGCCAGCAGCCTGACTAGCGGCAGCACAGATACGCAGTATTTT. The V and J genes are TRBV7-3 and TRBJ2-3, with 9 bases fitting TRBD2. The ends lost 5 bases at V and 0 bases at J; junction bases unmatched: 3. The CDR3 is 15 residues long. CDR1 and CDR2 (germline): SGHTA, FQGTGA. Full variable domain (remainder filled in from reference TRBV7-3 and TRBJ2-3): GAGVSQTPSNKVTEKGKYVELRCDPISGHTALYWYRQSLGQGPEFLIYFQGTGAADDSGLPNDRFFAVRPEGSVSTLKIQRTERGDSAVYLCASSLTSGSTDTQYFGPGTRLTVL.

This chain joins TRBV28 and TRBJ2-4; 9 bases match TRBD2. This CDR3 has 16 residues. Trimming cost V 6 bases and J 1 base; bases outside gene matches: 7. From germline, CDR1 is MDHEN and CDR2 SYDVKM. The CDR3 coding sequence is TGTGCCAGCAGGGATACTAGCGGGTACGCCAAAAACATTCAGTACTTC. Residues: CASRDTSGYAKNIQYF.